The 27 T cell receptor beta chains in this list originate from one sample, sequenced in a study of monozygotic twins with inflammatory bowel disease (dated by TCRdb to about 2019). The library was built by means of 5' RACE. Sequenced on an Illumina HiSeq 2500. One entry per CDR3 protein sequence results from the TCRdb reprocessing of the reads, with DNA left out. The sample's clone listing holds about 85,000 distinct CDR3 sequences. Of the sample, 7.4% falls within the top ten clones. Sequencing input: blood. These receptors all come from a human donor with ulcerative colitis or Crohn's disease, or a healthy co-twin of an affected twin (not recorded which).

The rearrangement links TRBV20-1 to TRBJ2-7; no DNA is available, so the TRBD1 call from TCRdb remains unchecked. The CDR3 runs 14 residues. CDR1 and CDR2 from the germline V gene are DFQATT and SNEGSKA (reference sequence). CDR3 sequence reads: CSATGQGANYEQYF.

V and J are TRBV5-4 and TRBJ1-6; TCRdb's D call of TRBD1 is untestable without DNA. The CDR3 covers 15 residues. The germline CDR1 and CDR2 sequences are SGHNT and YYREEE (reference sequence). The CDR3 loop reads CASSLMGQRNSPLHF.

The gene calls are TRBV5-5 and TRBJ2-2. The length of the CDR3 is 12 residues. Germline assignment: CDR1 SGHKS and CDR2 YYEKEE (reference sequence). CDR3 amino acids: CASFRNTGELFF.

The J gene is TRBJ1-1, the V gene TRBV2; as DNA is missing, the TRBD1 call by TCRdb cannot be tested. CDR3 length: 14 residues. From germline, CDR1 is SNHLY and CDR2 FYNNEI. The CDR3 sequence: CASSAVTVNTEAFF.

The chain recombines TRBV5-6 with TRBJ1-1; the TRBD1 assignment by TCRdb is unverifiable without DNA. This CDR3 region has 14 residues. Germline lookup yields CDR1 SGHDT and CDR2 YYEEEE. CDR3: CASSFRTGWLEAFF.

V is TRBV24-1 and J is TRBJ1-5; absent DNA, TCRdb's TRBD1 call cannot be checked. The CDR3 spans 17 residues. Per germline, CDR1 KGHDR and CDR2 SFDVKD. The CDR3 protein is CATLLTSGTGSNQPQHF.

This CDR3 reads CASSLGGANTEAFF. V usage is TRBV12-3 or TRBV12-4 and J usage is TRBJ1-1; TCRdb indicates TRBD1, and absent DNA this call remains unverified. The CDR3 totals 14 residues.

This sequence joins TRBV29-1 and TRBJ2-1; lacking DNA, the TRBD1 call made by TCRdb goes unchecked. Germline V gene sequence: CDR1 SQVTM, CDR2 ANQGSEA. The CDR3 covers 12 residues. Here the CDR3 reads CSVARRVDEQFF.

The V and J genes are TRBV12-3 or TRBV12-4 and TRBJ2-1; TCRdb's D gene call, TRBD1, goes unchecked for lack of DNA. This CDR3 region has 14 residues. Here the CDR3 reads CASSHPPGYNEQFF.

The genes are TRBV15 and TRBJ2-7; the TRBD1 assignment by TCRdb is unverifiable without DNA. Per germline, CDR1 LNHNV and CDR2 YYDKDF (reference sequence). This CDR3 spans 16 amino acids. The CDR3: CATSSLRGMGVYEQYF.

The V and J genes are TRBV20-1 and TRBJ2-5; TCRdb gives TRBD2 as the D gene, but with no DNA this cannot be confirmed. The CDR3 consists of 15 residues. CDR1 DFQATT and CDR2 SNEGSKA come from the germline V gene (reference sequence). The CDR3 loop is CSARTLVGDQETQYF.

The genes are TRBV5-1 and TRBJ2-3; the TCRdb D gene call, TRBD1, has no DNA to confirm it. CDR1 is SGHRS, CDR2 YFSETQ, per germline. CDR3 length: 14 amino acids. The CDR3 region is CASSSRGAADTQYF.

V gene TRBV5-1 combines with J gene TRBJ2-3; there is no DNA to check the TCRdb D call of TRBD1. Germline loops: CDR1 SGHRS, CDR2 YFSETQ. The CDR3 is 15 residues long. CDR3 protein: CASSRQQGSTDTQYF. Together with reference TRBV5-1 and TRBJ2-3, the CDR3 gives the full variable domain: KAGVTQTPRYLIKTRGQQVTLSCSPISGHRSVSWYQQTPGQGLQFLFEYFSETQRNKGNFPGRFSGRQFSNSRSEMNVSTLELGDSALYLCASSRQQGSTDTQYFGPGTRLTVL.

The chain joins TRBV29-1 to TRBJ2-2; the TCRdb D gene call, TRBD2, has no DNA to confirm it. The germline CDR1 and CDR2 sequences are SQVTM and ANQGSEA. The CDR3 totals 20 residues. CDR3 loop: CSVRMGLAAGGRANTGELFF.

V is TRBV6-1 and J is TRBJ1-3. Germline V CDR1 and CDR2: MNHNS, SASEGT. CDR3 length: 15 residues. The CDR3 loop is CASSVSGVSGNTIYF.

The chain uses TRBV29-1 and TRBJ1-2; TCRdb outputs TRBD1, but without DNA this stays unchecked. This CDR3 contains 11 residues. The germline V gene has CDR1 SQVTM and CDR2 ANQGSEA. CDR3 protein: CSGGTVSGYTF.

The rearrangement joins TRBV12-3 or TRBV12-4 to TRBJ1-6. CDR3 length equals 15 residues. The chain's CDR3 is CASREREGPNSPLHF.

V and J are TRBV7-9 and TRBJ2-7; TCRdb calls TRBD1, which cannot be checked without DNA. Germline values: CDR1 SEHNR, CDR2 FQNEAQ (reference sequence). This CDR3 contains 16 residues. The CDR3 loop is CASSSTQGPTNYEQYF.

The rearrangement uses TRBV27 and TRBJ1-4; the TCRdb call, TRBD1, lacks DNA for checking. CDR1 is MNHEY, CDR2 SMNVEV, per germline (reference sequence). CDR3 size: 14 residues. The CDR3: CASRTGRPNEKLFF. The whole variable domain, remainder taken from reference TRBV27 and TRBJ1-4, is EAQVTQNPRYLITVTGKKLTVTCSQNMNHEYMSWYRQDPGLGLRQIYYSMNVEVTDKGDVPEGYKVSRKEKRNFPLILESPSPNQTSLYFCASRTGRPNEKLFFGSGTQLSVL.

CDR3 residues: CARAPTGQEQFF. The V gene is TRBV27, the J gene TRBJ2-1; the D call of TRBD1 rests on TCRdb alone, since no DNA is present to check it. The CDR3 runs to 12 residues. Germline CDR1 reads MNHEY; CDR2 reads SMNVEV (reference sequence).

The chain employs TRBV4-2 and TRBJ2-2; TCRdb proposes TRBD2, but this gene call is untestable without DNA. This CDR3 comprises 15 residues. Germline CDR1 is LGHNA and CDR2 is YNFKEQ. The CDR3 region is CASTAHLSNTGELFF.

This chain joins TRBV18 and TRBJ2-7; TCRdb selects TRBD2, and the lack of DNA leaves this call unchecked. The CDR3 loop spans 15 amino acids. CDR1 and CDR2 from the germline V gene are KGHSH and LQKENI. This chain's CDR3 is CASSRSVGAELEQYF.

V is TRBV27 and J is TRBJ1-5. There are 13 residues in the CDR3. CDR1 and CDR2 from the germline V gene are MNHEY and SMNVEV (reference sequence). This chain's CDR3 is CASSLRENQPQHF.

The V gene is TRBV3-1, the J gene TRBJ1-2. Germline CDR1 LGHDT, CDR2 YNNKEL (reference sequence). This CDR3 spans 14 amino acids. The chain's CDR3 is CASSHLTANYGYTF.

The chain uses TRBV20-1 and TRBJ1-5. The CDR3 has 15 amino acids. CDR1 is DFQATT, CDR2 SNEGSKA, per germline (reference sequence). The CDR3 region is CSARDQVLWNQPQHF.

The V call is TRBV20-1, the J call TRBJ2-7; no DNA is available, so the TRBD1 call from TCRdb remains unchecked. Germline loops: CDR1 DFQATT, CDR2 SNEGSKA (reference sequence). This CDR3 comprises 12 residues. The CDR3 sequence is CSASQRGNEQYF.

The chain carries TRBV7-2 and TRBJ2-7. The V gene's germline CDR1 is SGHTA and CDR2 FQGNSA. The CDR3 is made up of 12 amino acids. CDR3 sequence: CASSLNRYEQYF.